A selection of T cell receptor beta chains follows, all from one sample in a study of blood T cell repertoires in COVID-19. TCRdb's table, derived via immunoSEQ multiplex PCR, lists solely in-frame clones and lacks some. This sample has 300,000 to 450,000 clones; around 90% occur once, and the top ten carry over 2.5%. Sequenced input: peripheral blood. These TCRs come from a human donor in a cohort sampled during active COVID-19. Both conserved end residues are part of each CDR3. Fields, in order: D gene, V gene, J gene, clone size, CDR3 DNA, CDR3 protein. The D gene is left open where the match is weak. A row's size may be missing; if present it is once, few, many or a size class.

d_call: -
v_call: TRBV12-3/TRBV12-4
j_call: TRBJ1-5
clone_size: -
cdr3_nt: TGTGCCAGTCAGGGTGATGCGAATCAGCCCCAGCATTTT
cdr3_aa: CASQGDANQPQHF

d_call: TRBD1
v_call: TRBV28
j_call: TRBJ1-1
clone_size: -
cdr3_nt: TGTGCCAGCAGTTTAAGGGCAGGGGGAAGCGCTGAAGCTTTCTTT
cdr3_aa: CASSLRAGGSAEAFF

d_call: TRBD1
v_call: TRBV7-8
j_call: TRBJ1-2
clone_size: -
cdr3_nt: TGTGCCAGCAGCTTAGTTCGACAGGGAGGTGGCTACACCTTC
cdr3_aa: CASSLVRQGGGYTF

d_call: TRBD1
v_call: TRBV28
j_call: TRBJ1-2
clone_size: -
cdr3_nt: TGTGCCAGCAGTTTATGGGGACAGGGGGCATTTACCTATGGCTACACCTTC
cdr3_aa: CASSLWGQGAFTYGYTF

d_call: TRBD1
v_call: TRBV7-9
j_call: TRBJ1-4
clone_size: once
cdr3_nt: TGTGCCAGCAGCTCCCTTGGGACAGACTCAACTAATGAAAAACTGTTTTTT
cdr3_aa: CASSSLGTDSTNEKLFF

d_call: TRBD1
v_call: TRBV19
j_call: TRBJ2-1
clone_size: once
cdr3_nt: TGTGCCAGTAGTAGAACAGACAGGGGTGAGCAGTTCTTC
cdr3_aa: CASSRTDRGEQFF

d_call: TRBD2
v_call: TRBV5-1
j_call: TRBJ2-1
clone_size: -
cdr3_nt: TGCGCCAGCAGCCGGGGGGAAGATTACAATGAGCAGTTCTTC
cdr3_aa: CASSRGEDYNEQFF

d_call: -
v_call: TRBV28
j_call: TRBJ1-4
clone_size: once
cdr3_nt: TGTGCCAGCAGAGGCCAGGGGTATGAAAAACTGTTTTTT
cdr3_aa: CASRGQGYEKLFF

d_call: -
v_call: TRBV28
j_call: TRBJ1-6
clone_size: -
cdr3_nt: TGTGCCAGCAGTCCAAACACAGGGTACTCACCCCTCCACTTT
cdr3_aa: CASSPNTGYSPLHF

d_call: -
v_call: TRBV7-9
j_call: TRBJ2-2
clone_size: few
cdr3_nt: TGTGCCAGCAGCTTAGCGGGAGTCACCGGGGAGCTGTTTTTT
cdr3_aa: CASSLAGVTGELFF

d_call: TRBD2
v_call: TRBV7-2
j_call: TRBJ2-7
clone_size: -
cdr3_nt: TGTGCCAGCTCTTGGGCGGGGGACTCCTACGAGCAGTACTTC
cdr3_aa: CASSWAGDSYEQYF

d_call: -
v_call: TRBV19
j_call: TRBJ1-4
clone_size: -
cdr3_nt: TGTGCCAGTAGTATGGGCCAGGGCGGTGAAAAACTGTTTTTT
cdr3_aa: CASSMGQGGEKLFF

d_call: TRBD1
v_call: TRBV5-4
j_call: TRBJ2-7
clone_size: -
cdr3_nt: TGTGCCAGCAGCGGGGACAGGACGAATTCCTACGAGCAGTACTTC
cdr3_aa: CASSGDRTNSYEQYF

d_call: -
v_call: TRBV20-1
j_call: TRBJ1-1
clone_size: -
cdr3_nt: TGCGGTAGCTCCACGGGCACTGAAGCTTTCTTT
cdr3_aa: CGSSTGTEAFF

d_call: -
v_call: TRBV10-3
j_call: TRBJ1-3
clone_size: -
cdr3_nt: TGTGCCATCAGTGAGGGACTGGACTCTGGAAACACCATATATTTT
cdr3_aa: CAISEGLDSGNTIYF

d_call: TRBD1
v_call: TRBV7-9
j_call: TRBJ2-7
clone_size: -
cdr3_nt: TGTGCCAGCAGCTTAAGCGGGACAGGGGTCTACGAGCAGTACTTC
cdr3_aa: CASSLSGTGVYEQYF

d_call: -
v_call: TRBV30
j_call: TRBJ1-2
clone_size: -
cdr3_nt: TGTGCCTGGAGGCTGGGGGCCAACTATGGCTACACCTTC
cdr3_aa: CAWRLGANYGYTF

d_call: -
v_call: TRBV28
j_call: TRBJ2-4
clone_size: -
cdr3_nt: TGTGCCAGCAGTGAGGGAGTGAACATTCAGTACTTC
cdr3_aa: CASSEGVNIQYF

d_call: TRBD1
v_call: TRBV6-5
j_call: TRBJ1-2
clone_size: -
cdr3_nt: TGTGCCAGCAGCTATGACAGGGACTATGGCTACACCTTC
cdr3_aa: CASSYDRDYGYTF

d_call: TRBD1
v_call: TRBV11-3
j_call: TRBJ2-7
clone_size: -
cdr3_nt: TGTGCCAGCAGCCCCAGGGACAGCCCCTACGAGCAGTACTTC
cdr3_aa: CASSPRDSPYEQYF

d_call: TRBD1
v_call: TRBV19
j_call: TRBJ1-2
clone_size: -
cdr3_nt: TGTGCCAGTATGGACAGGGGGGAATATGGCTACACCTTC
cdr3_aa: CASMDRGEYGYTF

d_call: -
v_call: TRBV24-1
j_call: TRBJ2-5
clone_size: -
cdr3_nt: TGTGCCACCAGCGTAGGAGAGCGGACCCAGTACTTC
cdr3_aa: CATSVGERTQYF

d_call: -
v_call: TRBV7-9
j_call: TRBJ1-2
clone_size: -
cdr3_nt: TGTGCCAGCAGCTTTACAGGACTACGGGCAAACTATGGCTACACCTTC
cdr3_aa: CASSFTGLRANYGYTF

d_call: -
v_call: TRBV6-2/TRBV6-3
j_call: TRBJ1-2
clone_size: once
cdr3_nt: TGTGCCAGCAGTTACTCGGCGGCGACAGCCTATGGCTACACCTTC
cdr3_aa: CASSYSAATAYGYTF

d_call: -
v_call: TRBV19
j_call: TRBJ2-7
clone_size: -
cdr3_nt: TGTGCCAGTAGTATCTCCCCGGAGGCCCACGAGCAGTACTTC
cdr3_aa: CASSISPEAHEQYF

d_call: TRBD2
v_call: TRBV23-1
j_call: TRBJ2-4
clone_size: once
cdr3_nt: TGCGCCAGCAGTCAAAGAAGCGGGAGCTGCAAAAACATTCAGTACTTC
cdr3_aa: CASSQRSGSCKNIQYF

d_call: -
v_call: TRBV6-5
j_call: TRBJ2-7
clone_size: -
cdr3_nt: TGTGCCAGCTCAAGATCAGGCAGTATGGACGAGCAGTACTTC
cdr3_aa: CASSRSGSMDEQYF

d_call: -
v_call: TRBV5-4
j_call: TRBJ1-1
clone_size: -
cdr3_nt: TGTGCCAGCAGCTTGGGCAGGGTGCGTATGAACACTGAAGCTTTCTTT
cdr3_aa: CASSLGRVRMNTEAFF

d_call: -
v_call: TRBV13
j_call: TRBJ2-5
clone_size: -
cdr3_nt: TGTGCCAGCAGCTTAAGGGAGCCCCAAGAGACCCAGTACTTC
cdr3_aa: CASSLREPQETQYF

d_call: TRBD1
v_call: TRBV5-6
j_call: TRBJ2-7
clone_size: -
cdr3_nt: TGTGCCAGCAGCATAGGGGACAGGGTGCAGTACTTC
cdr3_aa: CASSIGDRVQYF

d_call: TRBD1
v_call: TRBV6-5
j_call: TRBJ1-1
clone_size: -
cdr3_nt: TGTGCCAGCAGGGCCGACCAGGGGGCCGGTGAAGCTTTCTTT
cdr3_aa: CASRADQGAGEAFF

d_call: -
v_call: TRBV28
j_call: TRBJ2-5
clone_size: -
cdr3_nt: TGTGCCACCTTTCGGGCAGGGGTGGGAGAGACCCAGTACTTC
cdr3_aa: CATFRAGVGETQYF

d_call: -
v_call: TRBV30
j_call: TRBJ2-6
clone_size: -
cdr3_nt: TGTGCCTGTGGCCTGGGGGCCAACGTCCTGACTTTC
cdr3_aa: CACGLGANVLTF

d_call: -
v_call: TRBV5-1
j_call: TRBJ1-1
clone_size: -
cdr3_nt: TGCGCCAGCAGCAGCAGGGCGGAGAACACTGAAGCTTTCTTT
cdr3_aa: CASSSRAENTEAFF

d_call: TRBD1
v_call: TRBV27
j_call: TRBJ1-2
clone_size: -
cdr3_nt: TGTGCCAGCAGTCCACAGACAGGGGGCTATGGCTACACCTTC
cdr3_aa: CASSPQTGGYGYTF

d_call: -
v_call: TRBV6-1
j_call: TRBJ2-1
clone_size: -
cdr3_nt: TGTGCCAGCAGTGATAGCGCGGGGTCCTACAATGAGCAGTTCTTC
cdr3_aa: CASSDSAGSYNEQFF

d_call: TRBD1
v_call: TRBV7-9
j_call: TRBJ1-6
clone_size: once
cdr3_nt: TGTGCCAGCAGCCCCCGTCGGACAGGGGCGAGCTCCTATAATTCACCCCTCCACTTT
cdr3_aa: CASSPRRTGASSYNSPLHF

d_call: TRBD1
v_call: TRBV5-5
j_call: TRBJ1-6
clone_size: -
cdr3_nt: TGTGCCAGCAGCTACGACAGGGTTGATTCACCCCTCCACTTT
cdr3_aa: CASSYDRVDSPLHF